This T cell receptor beta chain was sequenced during a study of identical twins. TCRdb redid the calling of the 5' RACE reads with MiXCR, one entry per CDR3 protein. This table holds hundreds of thousands of distinct CDR3 sequences, 21% found once. Germline CDR1 reads DFQATT; CDR2 reads SNEGSKA (reference sequence). This CDR3 spans 14 amino acids. V lost 6 bases, J lost 5 bases, and 19 bases lay in between. These data were likewise used in another study, on T cells expressing NK-cell markers. That paper adds: Out of eight donors sequenced, seven tested HCMV-seropositive and the remaining one seronegative. Top CD8+ clonotypes included the dominant CD3+CD56+NKG2C+ clonotypes in six donors. The study found these clonotypes also leading the CD3+CD56-NKG2C+ fraction in a few donors.

This receptor was obtained from a woman aged 18-35 years in good health. This rearrangement joins TRBV20-1 to TRBJ1-2; perhaps TRBD1 as D (6 bases). Sequences were obtained from PBMCs. Here the CDR3 reads CSAGPGHGFYGYTF. The CDR3 DNA follows: TGCAGTGCGGGACCGGGACATGGGTTTTATGGCTACACCTTC.